A single T cell receptor (beta chain) is shown here with its context. Its antigen is undetermined. The trim removed 7 bases at V and 6 bases at J, leaving 15 bases unmatched. The CDR3 runs 19 residues. The germline gives CDR1 SNHLY, CDR2 FYNNEI. PCR used 60 Vbeta primers and 13 Jbeta primers. Sequenced by immunoSEQ multiplex PCR; TCRdb stores in-frame clones only, minus some. The sample has under 250,000 clones. This entry comes from a study of cytomegalovirus exposure and HLA in healthy donors. Study-wide results and caveats: The authors listed approximately 150 TCR beta chains as cytomegalovirus-associated.

Each donor's status was that of a healthy bone marrow donor. This TCR came from a girl aged 2 to 9 in good health and CMV-seropositive. V gene TRBV2 combines with J gene TRBJ2-2; 15 bases fit TRBD2. The sequenced material came from PBMCs. The CDR3 is CASNPGLSWTSGRAGELFF. Here the CDR3 DNA reads TGTGCCAGCAACCCGGGACTAAGCTGGACTAGCGGGAGGGCCGGGGAGCTGTTTTTT.